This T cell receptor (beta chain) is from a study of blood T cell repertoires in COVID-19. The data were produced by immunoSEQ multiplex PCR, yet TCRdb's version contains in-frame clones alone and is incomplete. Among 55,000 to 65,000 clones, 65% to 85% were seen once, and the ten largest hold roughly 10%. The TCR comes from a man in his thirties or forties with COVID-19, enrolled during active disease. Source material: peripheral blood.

The CDR3 loop is CATSDWTGLYGYTF. Here the CDR3 DNA reads TGTGCCACCAGTGATTGGACAGGACTCTATGGCTACACCTTC. V and J are TRBV24-1 and TRBJ1-2; 7 bases are shared with TRBD1. After removal of 2 bases from V and 4 bases from J, the junction contained 3 bases not matched to a gene. This CDR3 is built from 14 residues. Germline CDR1 is KGHDR and CDR2 is SFDVKD.